In its sample, the clone carrying this T cell receptor (beta chain) was seen a few times. As yet, its antigen is unknown. This CDR3 is 15 amino acids long. Isolated RNA was reverse transcribed in full, so expressed TCRB transcripts were sequenced. Clones were sequenced by immunoSEQ multiplex PCR, and TCRdb holds only the in-frame ones, with some missing. Of roughly 340,000 clones in the sample, approximately 12% were seen once. The source of the sample is a study of beta chain features in type 1 diabetes. Findings and limits, study-wide: TCRB CDR3s were moderately but significantly shorter in Type 1 diabetes patients in all four CD4+ subsets.

This clonotype was sampled from a woman in her late teens or twenties with type 1 diabetes. This chain connects TRBV1 to TRBJ2-7; the table gives TRBD1 as D, unverified against the DNA. TRBV1 has pseudogene status. The sequencing input was naive CD4+ T cells from blood. The CDR3 coding sequence is TGCACCAGCAGCCAACCAGACAGGGGGCGAAACGAGCAGTACTTC. Amino acids: CTSSQPDRGRNEQYF.